Listed below are T cell receptor beta chains from one sample, sequenced in a study of blood T cell repertoires in COVID-19. Clones were sequenced by immunoSEQ multiplex PCR, and TCRdb holds only the in-frame ones, with some missing. The repertoire holds 200,000 to 250,000 clones, 75% to 95% seen once, with under 2.5% in the top ten. Sequencing input: PBMCs or T cells enriched from blood (not recorded which). All receptors come from a woman between 18 and 29 years old who had recovered from COVID-19. Each CDR3 is given with its conserved first and last residue. The D gene is left open where the match is weak. Some rows mark clone size as missing; the rest say once, few, many or name a class of expanded clone.

TRBV24-1	TRBD1	TRBJ1-2	-	TGTGCCACCAGTGATTGGGACAGCGATCAGGGCTACACCTTC	CATSDWDSDQGYTF
TRBV7-9	TRBD1	TRBJ1-4	-	TGTGCCAGCAGCTTAGTTATCATAACAGGGGCGAATGAAAAACTGTTTTTT	CASSLVIITGANEKLFF
TRBV12-3/TRBV12-4	-	TRBJ2-7	-	TGTGCCAGCAGTCCCCTATATTACGAGCAGTACTTC	CASSPLYYEQYF
TRBV27	TRBD1	TRBJ1-2	-	TGTGCCAGCAGTTCCGGACAGGGGTACTATGGCTACACCTTC	CASSSGQGYYGYTF
TRBV27	TRBD1	TRBJ2-2	-	TGTGCCAGCAGTTTGGCGGACAGGTTCTTAAACACCGGGGAGCTGTTTTTT	CASSLADRFLNTGELFF
TRBV4-1	-	TRBJ2-1	-	TGCGCCAGCAGCCAAGACGGTGGCGGCTCCTACAATGAGCAGTTCTTC	CASSQDGGGSYNEQFF
TRBV3-1/TRBV3-2	TRBD2	TRBJ2-7	-	TGTGCCAGCAGCCAATCCCTAGCGGGGCCTTACGAGCAGTACTTC	CASSQSLAGPYEQYF
TRBV4-2	TRBD1	TRBJ1-2	-	TGTGCCAGCAGCCAAGATTTCAGGGGGGCTACGGTCTATGGCTACACCTTC	CASSQDFRGATVYGYTF
TRBV7-9	-	TRBJ1-2	-	TGTGCCAGCCGGGAGGGAGCCACATACACCTTC	CASREGATYTF
TRBV29-1	TRBD2	TRBJ2-3	-	TGCAGCGTGGGGGGAGGGGAAAAAGATACGCAGTATTTT	CSVGGGEKDTQYF
TRBV9	-	TRBJ1-2	-	TGTGCCAGCAGCGTAGCTCCCGCGGGGGCTGATGGCTACACCTTC	CASSVAPAGADGYTF
TRBV10-1	-	TRBJ1-1	-	TGCGCCAGCAGTTTCATTCGACAGGTGAACACTGAAGCTTTCTTT	CASSFIRQVNTEAFF
TRBV29-1	TRBD2	TRBJ2-3	-	TGCAGCGTTGAACTAGCGGGGGTAGATACGCAGTATTTT	CSVELAGVDTQYF
TRBV5-6	TRBD2	TRBJ2-3	-	TGTGCCAGCAGCTTCGGGACTAGCGATACGCAGTATTTT	CASSFGTSDTQYF
TRBV24-1	-	TRBJ1-4	-	TGTGCCACCAGTGCGGGTCCTTTTGAAAAACTGTTTTTT	CATSAGPFEKLFF
TRBV3-1/TRBV3-2	-	TRBJ2-4	-	TGTGCCAGCAGCCAAAACACAGATTACCTAAAAAACATTCAGTACTTC	CASSQNTDYLKNIQYF
TRBV9	-	TRBJ2-7	-	TGTGCCAGCAGCGTAGATCCGGGGGAGTACGAGCAGTACTTC	CASSVDPGEYEQYF
TRBV2	TRBD1	TRBJ2-7	-	TGTGCCAGCAGTAAAACCGGGACAGTAGTCTACGAGCAGTACTTC	CASSKTGTVVYEQYF
TRBV7-2	TRBD1	TRBJ1-6	-	TGTGCCAGCAGCGCGGGTGGGACAGCTAATTCACCCCTCCACTTT	CASSAGGTANSPLHF
TRBV29-1	-	TRBJ1-4	-	TGCAGCGTTGATGGATCGGGAAATGAAAAACTGTTTTTT	CSVDGSGNEKLFF
TRBV27	-	TRBJ1-2	-	TGTGCCAGCTCCTCAGGGAACTATGGCTACACCTTC	CASSSGNYGYTF
TRBV6-5	-	TRBJ1-2	-	TGTGCCAGCAGTTACGGAGGAGGGGTCGGATATGGCTACACCTTC	CASSYGGGVGYGYTF
TRBV9	TRBD1	TRBJ1-3	once	TGTGCCAGCAGCGGCCTCGACAGGGTTGGAAACACCATATATTTT	CASSGLDRVGNTIYF
TRBV5-1	-	TRBJ2-5	-	TGCGCCAGCAGCCAGGACAAGCCCAGGGAGACCCAGTACTTC	CASSQDKPRETQYF
TRBV28	TRBD2	TRBJ2-7	-	TGTGCCAGCAGTCTCCTAGCGGGAGTATCCTACGAGCAGTACTTC	CASSLLAGVSYEQYF
TRBV6-5	-	TRBJ2-1	once	TGTGCCAGCACCGGGACCGGGAGCTCCTACAATGAGCAGTTCTTC	CASTGTGSSYNEQFF
TRBV28	TRBD2	TRBJ2-1	once	TGTGCCAGCCCTAGCGGGAGGGGTGGTGAGCAGTTCTTC	CASPSGRGGEQFF
TRBV2	-	TRBJ1-2	-	TGTGCCAGCAGTGAACGGCAGGGGATCTCTGGGGGCTACACCTTC	CASSERQGISGGYTF
TRBV27	-	TRBJ1-2	-	TGTGCCAGCAGTTTAGCAGATTCTAACTATGGCTACACCTTC	CASSLADSNYGYTF
TRBV13	-	TRBJ2-5	-	TGTGCCAGCAGCTTAGCTCTGTCTCGGGAGACCCAGTACTTC	CASSLALSRETQYF
TRBV5-1	-	TRBJ2-2	few	TGCGCCAGCAGCTTGGATGCGGGGAACACCGGGGAGCTGTTTTTT	CASSLDAGNTGELFF
TRBV7-6	TRBD1	TRBJ2-1	-	TGTGCCAGCAGCTACCCGGGACAGGGGATTCATGAGCAGTTCTTC	CASSYPGQGIHEQFF
TRBV5-1	-	TRBJ2-3	few	TGCGCCAGCAGGGAACAGGGACCAGATACGCAGTATTTT	CASREQGPDTQYF
TRBV9	-	TRBJ1-2	-	TGTGCCAGCAGCGCACAGGGTACTAACTATGGCTACACCTTC	CASSAQGTNYGYTF
TRBV5-1	TRBD1	TRBJ2-3	-	TGCGCCAGCAGCTATCGCCGGCGGAGACAGGGGACCCCAGATACGCAGTATTTT	CASSYRRRRQGTPDTQYF
TRBV4-3	-	TRBJ1-6	-	TGCGCCAGCAGTCTAGTGAGAGGCTATAATTCACCCCTCCACTTT	CASSLVRGYNSPLHF
TRBV19	TRBD1	TRBJ1-5	-	TGTGCCACCCAGGCAGGGACAGGGGCCGGGGCTAATCATTTT	CATQAGTGAGANHF